These 17 T cell receptor beta chains were sequenced from one sample in a study of blood T cell repertoires in COVID-19. Sequencing used immunoSEQ multiplex PCR; TCRdb keeps in-frame clones, though not all of them. The data show some 40,000 clones, roughly 75% seen once. The sequenced material came from peripheral blood. The receptors here all came from a man between 65 and 85 years old with acute or convalescent COVID-19.

The V call is TRBV27, the J call TRBJ2-7; TRBD1 agrees at 7 bases. J was trimmed by 5 bases and V by 5 bases; bases with no gene match: 9. CDR1 and CDR2 from the germline V gene are MNHEY and SMNVEV (reference sequence). The CDR3 consists of 14 residues. The CDR3 DNA sequence: TGTGCCAGCAGTCCCCGACAGGGTTCCCACGAGCAGTACTTC. Protein sequence: CASSPRQGSHEQYF.

In this sample, this clone turned up a few times. The gene calls are TRBV18 and TRBJ1-4; 7 nucleotides align to TRBD1. The V gene's germline CDR1 is KGHSH and CDR2 LQKENI. This CDR3 spans 15 amino acids. V was clipped by 4 bases and J by 5 bases; unmatched bases: 7. CDR3 sequence: CASSRGTVRNEKLFF. CDR3 bases: TGTGCCAGCTCACGCGGGACAGTAAGAAATGAAAAACTGTTTTTT.

The chain has TRBV30 and TRBJ1-3, with no clear D. This CDR3 has 13 residues. V was clipped by 5 bases and J by 0 bases, with 8 bases between them. Germline V gene lookup returns CDR1 GTSNPN and CDR2 SVGIG (reference sequence). The CDR3 is CAWQVISGNTIYF. CDR3 nucleotide sequence: TGTGCCTGGCAGGTCATCTCTGGAAACACCATATATTTT. Supplemented by reference TRBV30 and TRBJ1-3, the full variable domain reads SQTIHQWPATLVQPVGSPLSLECTVEGTSNPNLYWYRQAAGRGLQLLFYSVGIGQISSEVPQNLSASRPQDRQFILSSKKLLLSDSGFYLCAWQVISGNTIYFGEGSWLTVV.

The chain carries TRBV30 and TRBJ1-5; D might be TRBD1 (6 bases). CDR1 GTSNPN and CDR2 SVGIG come from the germline V gene (reference sequence). This CDR3 has 14 residues. Trimming cost V 0 bases and J 4 bases, with 10 bases left between them. In nucleotides, the CDR3 is TGTGCCTGGAGTGTCGGGACACTAAATCAGCCCCAGCATTTT. Translated: CAWSVGTLNQPQHF.

The V gene is TRBV14, the J gene TRBJ1-6; D is perhaps TRBD1 (5 bases). Germline V CDR1 and CDR2: SGHDN, FVKESK. Deletions cut 4 bases from V and 11 bases from J, with 12 bases between. The CDR3 covers 13 residues. The CDR3 region has the DNA TGTGCCAGCAGCCGGACAATTGCTACACCCCTCCACTTT. This translates into CASSRTIATPLHF.

V usage is TRBV5-1 and J usage is TRBJ2-7, with D tentatively TRBD1 (6 bases). Germline loops: CDR1 SGHRS, CDR2 YFSETQ. V was trimmed by 3 bases and J by 0 bases, leaving 10 bases between them. The CDR3 is 14 amino acids. DNA of the CDR3: TGCGCCAGCAGCTCGGGACACGACTCCTACGAGCAGTACTTC. As protein: CASSSGHDSYEQYF.

The gene calls are TRBV7-9 and TRBJ1-1, with D possibly being TRBD1 (6 bases). Trimming took off 1 base at V and 5 bases at J, with 8 bases between the two ends. The CDR3 covers 13 residues. Germline CDR1 is SEHNR and CDR2 is FQNEAQ (reference sequence). CDR3 in DNA: TGTGCCAGCAGCTTAGAGGGGGGGACTGAAGCTTTCTTT. Translation: CASSLEGGTEAFF.

V usage is TRBV27 and J usage is TRBJ2-5; TRBD2 matches at 10 bases. This CDR3 has 15 residues. CDR1 is MNHEY, CDR2 SMNVEV, per germline (reference sequence). V lost 4 bases, J lost 4 bases, and 6 bases stayed unmatched. CDR3 bases: TGTGCCAGCAGTTCGAGCGGGAGGGCCCTAGAGACCCAGTACTTC. Translating gives CASSSSGRALETQYF.

The rearrangement joins TRBV28 to TRBJ1-1; no firm D call. Trimming shortened V by 5 bases and J by 7 bases, and 11 bases separated the two germline ends. The length of the CDR3 is 12 residues. Germline V lookup: CDR1 MDHEN, CDR2 SYDVKM. This CDR3 reads CASSPLSYEAFF. The CDR3 DNA reads TGTGCCAGCAGTCCACTTAGTTATGAAGCTTTCTTT. Full variable domain (rest looked up from reference TRBV28 and TRBJ1-1): DVKVTQSSRYLVKRTGEKVFLECVQDMDHENMFWYRQDPGLGLRLIYFSYDVKMKEKGDIPEGYSVSREKKERFSLILESASTNQTSMYLCASSPLSYEAFFGQGTRLTVV.

The rearrangement links TRBV28 to TRBJ1-4; possibly TRBD1 for D (5 bases). Trimming left V 2 bases short and J 5 bases short, with 12 bases between. Germline CDR1 reads MDHEN; CDR2 reads SYDVKM. The CDR3 length is 15 residues. This CDR3 is CASSLGIGANEKLFF. CDR3 DNA sequence: TGTGCCAGCAGTTTAGGGATAGGGGCAAATGAAAAACTGTTTTTT.

The chain carries TRBV7-9 and TRBJ1-1; no clear D gene. The V end was cut by 5 bases, the J end by 0 bases, with 10 bases between. In germline, CDR1 is SEHNR, CDR2 FQNEAQ (reference sequence). CDR3 length equals 14 residues. In DNA, the CDR3 is TGTGCCAGCAGCGCTGGTCCGGTGAACACTGAAGCTTTCTTT. Its translation is CASSAGPVNTEAFF.

This rearrangement joins TRBV7-9 to TRBJ1-2; tentatively, D is TRBD1 (6 bases). This CDR3 is 15 amino acids long. From germline, CDR1 is SEHNR and CDR2 FQNEAQ (reference sequence). V shed 6 bases and J shed 0 bases, with 14 bases lying between them. The DNA of the CDR3 is TGTGCCAGCAGAGATGACAGGTCGTCTAACTATGGCTACACCTTC. Its translation: CASRDDRSSNYGYTF.

In its sample, this clone was seen a few times. This chain connects TRBV19 to TRBJ1-5; D is uncertain. The CDR3 has 18 residues. CDR1 and CDR2 (germline): LNHDA, SQIVND (reference sequence). V gave up 2 bases and J gave up 0 bases, with 17 bases separating them. CDR3 DNA sequence: TGTGCCAGTAGTATAAGTTCCGCCAGAATTTATAGCAATCAGCCCCAGCATTTT. Protein sequence: CASSISSARIYSNQPQHF.

CDR3 residues: CASSLLEGYEQYF. The CDR3 nucleotides read TGTGCCAGCAGTTTATTAGAGGGCTACGAGCAGTACTTC. V and J are TRBV28 and TRBJ2-7; D might be TRBD2 (5 bases). Trimming stripped 1 base from V and 3 bases from J, with 7 bases between. This CDR3 has 13 amino acids. From germline, CDR1 is MDHEN and CDR2 SYDVKM.

By frequency in the sample, this clone is medium-sized. J is TRBJ2-1 and V is TRBV14, with D perhaps TRBD2 (7 bases). This CDR3 has 14 residues. The germline V gene has CDR1 SGHDN and CDR2 FVKESK. Trimming pared 3 bases from V and 12 bases from J, leaving 18 bases between. CDR3 protein: CASSQRGGAGGQFF. CDR3 bases: TGTGCCAGCAGCCAGAGAGGGGGGGCAGGAGGGCAGTTCTTC.

This clone turned up a few times. V is TRBV6-2 or TRBV6-3 and J is TRBJ2-7, with 11 bases identical to TRBD2. Per germline, CDR1 MNHEY and CDR2 SVGEGT. The CDR3 covers 15 residues. The trim removed 4 bases at V and 4 bases at J, leaving 6 bases unmatched. The DNA of the CDR3 is TGTGCCAGCAGTTTACGACTAGCGGGATTGTACGAGCAGTACTTC. It translates to CASSLRLAGLYEQYF.

The J gene is TRBJ2-3, the V gene TRBV6-6; 8 bases are shared with TRBD1. Per the germline V gene, CDR1 is MNHNY and CDR2 is SVGAGI (reference sequence). The CDR3 totals 15 residues. V gave up 2 bases and J gave up 2 bases; unmatched junction bases: 3. This CDR3 is CASSYDRGLTDTQYF. CDR3 sequence (DNA): TGTGCCAGCAGTTACGACAGGGGCCTCACAGATACGCAGTATTTT.